The 5 T cell receptor beta chains in this list originate from one sample, sequenced in a study of graft-versus-host responses after intestinal transplantation. Here immunoSEQ multiplex PCR was the method, and the copy in TCRdb shows in-frame clones only, minus some. The table includes 99,000 or so clones, roughly 84% detected once. Antigens for these TCRs are unknown. The source was unstimulated CD4+ T cells sorted from spleen or lymph node cells, collected before intestinal transplant. The receptors stem from a human donor who received an intestinal transplant.

V is TRBV5-1 and J is TRBJ1-6, with a weak D call TRBD1 (6 bases). CDR3 length: 15 amino acids. Germline CDR1 reads SGHRS; CDR2 reads YFSETQ. Trimming cost V 4 bases and J 7 bases, with 15 bases left between them. CDR3 sequence reads: CASSDRDTQNSPLHF. For the CDR3, the DNA is TGCGCCAGCAGCGACCGGGACACCCAAAATTCACCCCTCCACTTT.

The table lists this clone with a few counts. J is TRBJ2-7 and V is TRBV6-5; TRBD1 is a possible D gene (6 bases). The CDR3 consists of 13 residues. Germline lookup yields CDR1 MNHEY and CDR2 SVGAGI. The V and J ends lost 6 bases and 5 bases respectively, with 14 bases between them. The CDR3 loop is CASRGQQGNEQYF. CDR3 DNA: TGTGCCAGCAGGGGCCAACAGGGAAACGAGCAGTACTTC.

The rearrangement uses TRBV5-1 and TRBJ1-1, with D perhaps matching TRBD1 (5 bases). The germline V and J ends were trimmed by 1 base and 1 base, with 5 bases remaining between them. The germline CDR1 and CDR2 sequences are SGHRS and YFSETQ. The CDR3 has 13 amino acids. CDR3 amino acids: CASSLTGNTEAFF. The CDR3 DNA reads as TGCGCCAGCAGCTTGACAGGGAACACTGAAGCTTTCTTT.

The chain links TRBV6-1 to TRBJ2-6; possible D gene TRBD1, 5 bases. Looked up from germline, CDR1 is MNHNS and CDR2 is SASEGT. CDR3 length equals 17 residues. V was trimmed by 2 bases and J by 0 bases, leaving 11 bases between them. This CDR3 reads CASSEMGPPSGANVLTF. The CDR3 DNA reads TGTGCCAGCAGTGAAATGGGGCCGCCCTCTGGGGCCAACGTCCTGACTTTC.

The genes are TRBV6-5 and TRBJ1-2; no clear D. Deletions cut 5 bases from V and 3 bases from J, with 7 bases between. Germline CDR1 MNHEY, CDR2 SVGAGI. The CDR3 spans 12 residues. DNA of the CDR3: TGTGCCAGCAGTGAACGGGACTATGGCTACACCTTC. Protein product: CASSERDYGYTF.